This TCR beta chain stems from a study of prognosis after radiotherapy for stage I lung cancer. Study-level background: The authors enrolled stage I non-small cell lung cancer patients between early 2018 and January 2019. Findings of the study overall: Before stereotactic body radiation therapy the median unique TCR clone count was fewer than 12,000, and afterwards it fell to under 7,500. Tumor specificity was not determined for the expanded TCR clones. Lower Shannon entropy after stereotactic body radiation therapy was observed in patients who went on to develop distant metastases.

Genomic DNA yielded TCR beta CDR3, amplified by two-round multiplex PCR. Round-one PCR had primers specific to each TRBV and TRBJ gene. A single record per CDR3 protein comes from TCRdb applying MiXCR to the multiplex PCR reads. The table lists about 30,000 distinct CDR3 sequences, around a third of them singletons. A few counts support this clonotype. Its matching antigen is unknown. This clonotype originated in a donor of 50 years or more with non-small cell lung cancer. The specimen was PBMCs, collected before or after stereotactic body radiation therapy (not recorded which).

CDR3 sequence reads: CASADSSYEQYF. DNA for the CDR3: TGTGCTAGTGCGGACAGCAGCTACGAGCAGTACTTC. V and J are TRBV12-5 and TRBJ2-7; D is perhaps TRBD1 (6 bases). Trimming took 7 bases from V and 3 from J, leaving 10 bases between them. Germline CDR1 LGHNT, CDR2 FRNRAP. The CDR3 totals 12 residues.